The rows below give T cell receptor beta chains drawn from one sample of a study of T cell repertoires in cytomegalovirus infection. TCRdb fed the reads into MiXCR, producing one record per CDR3 protein. In the table there are 700,000 to 850,000 distinct CDR3 sequences, 30% to 35% of which are singletons. These receptors have no identified antigens. Source: cultured CD8+ T cells from PBMCs, taken from culture after CMV antigen stimulation. These receptors all come from a human donor in good health (CMV status not recorded). Some clones in this sample may be carry-over from other donors' samples. CDR3s include the opening cysteine and the closing phenylalanine or tryptophan. The D gene is left open where the match is weak. The listing skips clone size in some rows; elsewhere it reads once, few, many or a size class.

D	V	size	J	DNA	CDR3
-	TRBV7-2	many	TRBJ1-2	TGTGCCAGCAGCTTACTTCCGACAGCAACTAACTATGGCTACACCTTC	CASSLLPTATNYGYTF
-	TRBV7-6	-	TRBJ1-2	TGTGCCAGCAGCTTAGTTGCGTTTATCTACGGCTACACCTTC	CASSLVAFIYGYTF
-	TRBV11-2	-	TRBJ2-7	TGTGCCAGCAGCTTAGTCCAGGCTCCGCTCGAGCAGTACTTC	CASSLVQAPLEQYF
-	TRBV20-1	-	TRBJ1-1	TGCAGTGCTAGATTGAACACTGAAGCTTTCTTT	CSARLNTEAFF
TRBD1	TRBV12-3/TRBV12-4	-	TRBJ1-2	TGTGCCACCAGTAGACAGGGTCGGGACTATGGCTACACCTTC	CATSRQGRDYGYTF
TRBD2	TRBV7-6	many	TRBJ2-3	TGTGCCAGCAGCTTAACTAGCGGGGGTGGAGATACGCAGTATTTT	CASSLTSGGGDTQYF
-	TRBV6-1	-	TRBJ2-5	TGTGCCAGCAGGGGGGGGACAGAGACCCTTGGGACCCAGTACTTC	CASRGGTETLGTQYF
TRBD2	TRBV25-1	many	TRBJ2-2	TGTGCCAGCACCATAGCGGGGGGGCCCTCCGGGGAGCTGTTTTTT	CASTIAGGPSGELFF
-	TRBV6-8	-	TRBJ1-5	TGTGCCAGCAGTTACCGGTTTAGCAATCAGCCCCAGCATTTT	CASSYRFSNQPQHF
-	TRBV29-1	few	TRBJ2-1	TGCAGCGTTGAAGAAGGCGGGGATGAGCAGTTCTTC	CSVEEGGDEQFF